This section outlines one T cell receptor beta chain sequence together with its context. Its antigen is not identified. Amplification of TCR beta used genomic DNA extracted from peripheral blood. Multiplex touch-down PCR with TRB-A/B primers amplified rearranged V-D-J TRB sequences. TCRdb re-derived calls from the multiplex PCR reads in MiXCR, one entry per CDR3 protein. The profile shows roughly 5,300 distinct CDR3 sequences, around a quarter of them singletons. The data were obtained in a study of T cell repertoires in aging, cancer and after chemotherapy. Study outcomes and limitations: Loss of evenness, beyond lost richness, contributed to age-related TCR diversity decline in cancer patients.

The material sequenced was blood. The TCR was taken from a human donor with a solid tumor.

CDR3: CASSGGLVIETQYF. The CDR3 coding sequence is TGTGCCAGCAGTGGGGGACTAGTTATCGAGACCCAGTACTTC. This chain connects TRBV6-1 to TRBJ2-5; 8 nucleotides line up with TRBD2. Germline lookup yields CDR1 MNHNS and CDR2 SASEGT. V gave up 4 bases and J gave up 5 bases; unmatched junction bases: 6. This CDR3 is 14 amino acids long.